This TCR beta chain is from a study of regulatory T cells in long-lasting Graves disease. Building the TCR beta libraries relied on iRepertoire HTBI primers, and CDR3 regions underwent Arm-PCR. TCRdb re-analysed the multiplex PCR reads in MiXCR, keeping a single row per CDR3 protein. The sample lists under 350,000 distinct CDR3 sequences, around 20% occurring once. This clonotype was seen at least ten times. V was trimmed by 3 bases and J by 4 bases, leaving 13 bases between them. This CDR3 comprises 15 residues. Germline values: CDR1 WSHSY, CDR2 SAAADI. Time point denoted: persistent/refractory GD, antithyroid drugs over 5 years with positive TRAb. Extracted PBMC RNA gave rise to the TCR library.

V gene TRBV10-2 combines with J gene TRBJ1-5, with a weak D call TRBD1 (5 bases). The sequenced sample was peripheral blood mononuclear cells (PBMCs), obtained when the disease was refractory, from a patient treated with antithyroid drugs. The origin of this receptor is a female donor with Graves disease. The CDR3 sequence is CASSEQALPNQPQHF. The CDR3, as DNA: TGCGCCAGCAGTGAACAGGCCCTGCCTAATCAGCCCCAGCATTTT.